These T cell receptor beta chains were read from a single sample in a study of OX40 agonist ivuxolimab in advanced cancers. Profiling relied on immunoSEQ multiplex PCR, and the TCRdb table lists in-frame clones only, not all of them. The table lists about 70,000 clones, just over 90% of them singletons. The sequencing here drew on CD4+ or CD8+ T cells sorted from blood, taken in a trial of the OX40 agonist ivuxolimab. These receptors were taken from an adult with an advanced solid tumor such as melanoma, head and neck, liver or kidney cancer. CDR3s include the opening cysteine and the closing phenylalanine or tryptophan. A D gene is named only where the DNA matches it firmly. Some rows have no size entry. The others give once, few or many, or a class for an expanded clone.

J gene,clone size,CDR3 length,V gene,D gene,CDR3 DNA,CDR3 protein
TRBJ2-7,few,14,TRBV6-5,NA,TGTGCCAGCAGAGGGTGGTCTCCCAACTACGAGCAGTACTTC,CASRGWSPNYEQYF
TRBJ2-7,NA,16,TRBV5-6,TRBD1,TGTGCCAGCAGCTTGGATGACAGGGGTAGCACCTACGAGCAGTACTTC,CASSLDDRGSTYEQYF
TRBJ2-1,NA,15,TRBV30,TRBD1,TGTGCCTGGACCCTAGGTCAGGGGGCAGGCGATGAGCAGTTCTTC,CAWTLGQGAGDEQFF
TRBJ2-1,NA,17,TRBV4-3,TRBD2,TGCGCCAGCAGCCAGGAACTAGCCGGGACTAGCTACAATGAGCAGTTCTTC,CASSQELAGTSYNEQFF
TRBJ1-1,NA,15,TRBV15,TRBD1,TGTGCCACCAGCAGAGAGGGGACAGGGATCACTGAAGCTTTCTTT,CATSREGTGITEAFF
TRBJ1-4,NA,15,TRBV28,TRBD1,TGTGCCAGCAACCGACAGGGGCCGGACAATGAAAAACTGTTTTTT,CASNRQGPDNEKLFF
TRBJ2-7,NA,15,TRBV6-5,TRBD1,TGTGCCAGCAACAACAACAGGGGAAACCCCTACGAGCAGTACTTC,CASNNNRGNPYEQYF
TRBJ2-3,NA,13,TRBV4-3,NA,TGCGCCAGCAGCCCAGCTCCTGAAGATACGCAGTATTTT,CASSPAPEDTQYF
TRBJ1-1,NA,13,TRBV12-5,NA,TGTGCTAGTGGTTTTAGAGGGGAAACTGAAGCTTTCTTT,CASGFRGETEAFF
TRBJ2-1,NA,12,TRBV11-3,NA,TGTGCCAGCAGCTTAGATCTCCGGAGGCTGTTCTTC,CASSLDLRRLFF
TRBJ2-1,NA,14,TRBV7-2,NA,TGTGCCAGCAGCTTAGTACAGGCCCTCAATGAGCAGTTCTTC,CASSLVQALNEQFF
TRBJ2-7,NA,13,TRBV10-1,TRBD2,TGCGCCAGCCCCGGACTAGCGGGTTACGAGCAGTACTTC,CASPGLAGYEQYF
TRBJ2-7,NA,13,TRBV7-9,TRBD1,TGTGCCAGCAGCGTAAGACAGGGCTACGAGCAGTACTTC,CASSVRQGYEQYF
TRBJ2-7,NA,13,TRBV29-1,TRBD1,TGCAGCGTGGTGCCAGGGGGTATTGGCGAGCAGTACTTC,CSVVPGGIGEQYF
TRBJ2-5,NA,14,TRBV28,TRBD2,TGTGCCACAACTAGCGGGAGAAACTTGGAGACCCAGTACTTC,CATTSGRNLETQYF
TRBJ1-2,NA,13,TRBV5-1,NA,TGCGCCAGCAGCTTGGTTGGGACCGATGGCTACACCTTC,CASSLVGTDGYTF
TRBJ2-7,NA,18,TRBV10-2,TRBD2,TGCGCCAGCAGTGTCCTCGGGACTAGCGGGAGGCAGGCCTACGAGCAGTACTTC,CASSVLGTSGRQAYEQYF
TRBJ2-3,NA,17,TRBV18,TRBD2,TGTGCCAGCTCACCCCTGGCGGCGGGAGATGGCACAGATACGCAGTATTTT,CASSPLAAGDGTDTQYF
TRBJ2-6,NA,17,TRBV7-7,TRBD1,TGTGCTAGCAGCCCGCTGGGACAGGGGTACGGGGCCAACGTCCTGACTTTC,CASSPLGQGYGANVLTF
TRBJ2-7,few,11,TRBV2,NA,TGTGCCAGCAGTCCCCAGTACGAGCAGTACTTC,CASSPQYEQYF
TRBJ2-7,NA,15,TRBV27,NA,TGTGCCAGCAGTTTACGGCGGGGTATAACCTACGAGCAGTACTTC,CASSLRRGITYEQYF
TRBJ1-4,NA,12,TRBV11-3,NA,TGTGCCAGCAGCTCAGGGAATGAAAAACTGTTTTTT,CASSSGNEKLFF
TRBJ2-1,once,14,TRBV2,NA,TGTGCCAGCAAGGTCAGGAGCTCCTACAATGAGCAGTTCTTC,CASKVRSSYNEQFF
TRBJ2-5,NA,15,TRBV7-2,TRBD2,TGTGCCAGCAGCTTAGCGTCCGGGAGGCAAGAGACCCAGTACTTC,CASSLASGRQETQYF
TRBJ2-6,NA,17,TRBV7-8,NA,TGTGCCAGCAGACCGGGTTGGGAGAACCCCTGGGCCAACGTCCTGACTTTC,CASRPGWENPWANVLTF
TRBJ2-7,NA,13,TRBV5-1,NA,TGCGCCAGCAGCTGGCAGGAGACCTACGAGCAGTACTTC,CASSWQETYEQYF
TRBJ1-4,NA,14,TRBV11-3,NA,TGTGCCAGCAGCTTCCGACAGGCTAATGAAAAACTGTTTTTT,CASSFRQANEKLFF
TRBJ2-5,NA,14,TRBV5-1,TRBD2,TGCGCCAGCAGCCCACCGACCGGGGGGGAGACCCAGTACTTC,CASSPPTGGETQYF
TRBJ1-5,NA,14,TRBV6-1,NA,TGTGCCAGCAGGAGGACAGATAGCAATCAGCCCCAGCATTTT,CASRRTDSNQPQHF
TRBJ2-1,few,18,TRBV7-2,TRBD2,TGTGCCAGCAGCTTCACTAGCGGGAGGCCTAAGAAGTACAATGAGCAGTTCTTC,CASSFTSGRPKKYNEQFF
TRBJ1-1,NA,13,TRBV28,NA,TGTGCCAGCAGACCGGGGCTCAACACTGAAGCTTTCTTT,CASRPGLNTEAFF
TRBJ1-2,NA,13,TRBV5-6,TRBD1,TGTGCCAGCAGCTCCCGGGACAGATATGGCTACACCTTC,CASSSRDRYGYTF
TRBJ1-4,NA,14,TRBV2,NA,TGTGCCAGCAAGGGTTATCTGTCCAATGAAAAACTGTTTTTT,CASKGYLSNEKLFF
TRBJ2-3,NA,13,TRBV4-2,NA,TGTGCCAGCAGCCGGTCCGGGACAGATACGCAGTATTTT,CASSRSGTDTQYF
TRBJ1-5,NA,18,TRBV19,NA,TGTGCCAGTAGTCCCCGGGAAGGGAAAGGGGTTTTGACTCAGCCCCAGCATTTT,CASSPREGKGVLTQPQHF
TRBJ1-2,NA,13,TRBV28,TRBD1,TGTGCCAGCAGGCCGGGACAGGTGGGCGGCTACACCTTC,CASRPGQVGGYTF
TRBJ2-5,NA,15,TRBV4-3,NA,TGCGCCAGCAGCCGTTCGGGTGGCCGGTGGGAGACCCAGTACTTC,CASSRSGGRWETQYF
TRBJ2-2,NA,13,TRBV7-6,NA,TGTGCCAGCAGCTTAGGACAGGCCCGGGAGCTGTTTTTT,CASSLGQARELFF
TRBJ1-4,once,18,TRBV11-2,NA,TGTGCCAGCAGTCCATTAGCGGGAGCAAAAGGAGATAATGAAAAACTGTTTTTT,CASSPLAGAKGDNEKLFF
TRBJ2-1,NA,14,TRBV27,NA,TGTGCCGCCAGGGGGGGCGACTCCTACAATGAGCAGTTCTTC,CAARGGDSYNEQFF
TRBJ2-5,once,14,TRBV5-1,NA,TGCGCCAGCAGCTTGTATACCCACCAAGAGACCCAGTACTTC,CASSLYTHQETQYF
TRBJ2-1,NA,14,TRBV7-2,NA,TGTGCCAGCAGCACTTCGACCGGGAGCAATGAGCAGTTCTTC,CASSTSTGSNEQFF
TRBJ2-2,NA,15,TRBV6-5,NA,TGTGCCAGCAGTTCATCTAGATCGTACACCGGGGAGCTGTTTTTT,CASSSSRSYTGELFF
TRBJ2-7,NA,14,TRBV6-5,NA,TGTGCCAGCAGTTACTCCCCCAGTCGCCACGAGCAGTACTTC,CASSYSPSRHEQYF
TRBJ1-2,NA,14,TRBV5-1,NA,TGCGCCAGCAGCTGGGGGGCCGGGTCCTATGGCTACACCTTC,CASSWGAGSYGYTF